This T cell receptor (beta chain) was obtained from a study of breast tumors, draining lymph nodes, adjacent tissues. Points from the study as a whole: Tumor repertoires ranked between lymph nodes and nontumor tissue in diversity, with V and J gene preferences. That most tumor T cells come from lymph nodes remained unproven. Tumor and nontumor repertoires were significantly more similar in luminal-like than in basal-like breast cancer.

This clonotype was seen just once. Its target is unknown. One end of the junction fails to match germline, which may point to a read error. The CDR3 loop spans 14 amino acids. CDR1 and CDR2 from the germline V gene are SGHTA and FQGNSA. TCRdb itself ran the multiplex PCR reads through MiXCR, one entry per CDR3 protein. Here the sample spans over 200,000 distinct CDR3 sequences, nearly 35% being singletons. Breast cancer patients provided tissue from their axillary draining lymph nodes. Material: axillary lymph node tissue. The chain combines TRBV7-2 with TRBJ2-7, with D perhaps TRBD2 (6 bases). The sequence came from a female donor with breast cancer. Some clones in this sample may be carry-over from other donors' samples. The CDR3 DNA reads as TGCGCCAGCAGCCAAGATGGGACTCTCGGTGCGCAGTACTTC. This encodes CASSQDGTLGAQYF.